Listed below are T cell receptor beta chains from one sample, sequenced in a study of blood T cell repertoires in COVID-19. Some clones are missing from TCRdb's copy, which holds only in-frame ones; the method was immunoSEQ multiplex PCR. The repertoire holds about 480,000 clones, around 89% seen once, with over 1.5% in the top ten. Sequenced: PBMCs or T cells enriched from blood (not recorded which). These receptor sequences come from a woman aged 40 to 50 who had recovered from COVID-19. Both conserved end residues are part of each CDR3. D genes are given only for firm matches. Some rows have no size entry. The others give once, few or many, or a class for an expanded clone.

V gene: TRBV15; D gene: .; J gene: TRBJ1-3; CDR3 length: 15; clone size: .; CDR3 DNA: TGTGCCACCAGCAGAGATTTCAGGGCTGGAAACACCATATATTTT; CDR3 protein: CATSRDFRAGNTIYF
V gene: TRBV10-2; D gene: TRBD1; J gene: TRBJ1-2; CDR3 length: 13; clone size: .; CDR3 DNA: TGCGCCAGCAACAGGGGCGACTCGGGCGGCTACACCTTC; CDR3 protein: CASNRGDSGGYTF
V gene: TRBV4-2; D gene: .; J gene: TRBJ1-2; CDR3 length: 12; clone size: few; CDR3 DNA: TGTGCCAGCAGCCAAGAAGCGGTTGGGGAGACTTTC; CDR3 protein: CASSQEAVGETF
V gene: TRBV6-5; D gene: TRBD2; J gene: TRBJ2-7; CDR3 length: 15; clone size: once; CDR3 DNA: TGTGCCAGCAGTTTAGCGGGAGGACCGCACTACGAGCAGTACTTC; CDR3 protein: CASSLAGGPHYEQYF
V gene: TRBV2; D gene: TRBD2; J gene: TRBJ2-1; CDR3 length: 17; clone size: .; CDR3 DNA: TGTGCCAGCAGTACCATTAGCGGGAGTAATGCGTTAGGTGAGCAGTTCTTC; CDR3 protein: CASSTISGSNALGEQFF
V gene: TRBV19; D gene: TRBD1; J gene: TRBJ1-2; CDR3 length: 13; clone size: .; CDR3 DNA: TGTGCCAGTAACTTTTACGACAGGGCCGGCTACACCTTC; CDR3 protein: CASNFYDRAGYTF
V gene: TRBV21-1; D gene: .; J gene: TRBJ2-2; CDR3 length: 16; clone size: .; CDR3 DNA: TGTGCCAGCAGCCCTAAAAGGACTAGAAAGGGCGGGGAGCTGTTTTTT; CDR3 protein: CASSPKRTRKGGELFF
V gene: TRBV15; D gene: .; J gene: TRBJ2-7; CDR3 length: 15; clone size: .; CDR3 DNA: TGTGCCACCAGCAGAGGGGGCGATAGCTCCTACGAGCAGTACTTC; CDR3 protein: CATSRGGDSSYEQYF
V gene: TRBV12-3/TRBV12-4; D gene: TRBD1; J gene: TRBJ2-5; CDR3 length: 13; clone size: few; CDR3 DNA: TGTGCCAGCAGTGACAGGGTTCGGGAGACCCAGTACTTC; CDR3 protein: CASSDRVRETQYF
V gene: TRBV18; D gene: .; J gene: TRBJ1-4; CDR3 length: 13; clone size: .; CDR3 DNA: TGTGCCAGCTCATCAGACTCGAATGAAAAACTGTTTTTT; CDR3 protein: CASSSDSNEKLFF
V gene: TRBV12-5; D gene: .; J gene: TRBJ2-7; CDR3 length: 11; clone size: few; CDR3 DNA: TGTGCTAGTGGTTTCATCCACGAGCAGTACTTC; CDR3 protein: CASGFIHEQYF
V gene: TRBV2; D gene: .; J gene: TRBJ1-1; CDR3 length: 12; clone size: once; CDR3 DNA: TGTGCCAGCAGCCCACAGAATTCTGAAGCTTTCTTT; CDR3 protein: CASSPQNSEAFF
V gene: TRBV10-1; D gene: .; J gene: TRBJ2-1; CDR3 length: 14; clone size: .; CDR3 DNA: TGCGCCAGCAGGGGTACTAGTTTCTTGGATGAGCAGTTCTTC; CDR3 protein: CASRGTSFLDEQFF
V gene: TRBV19; D gene: TRBD1; J gene: TRBJ1-2; CDR3 length: 14; clone size: .; CDR3 DNA: TGTGCCAGTAGTCCCCTGGACAGGGCCGGAGGCTACACCTTC; CDR3 protein: CASSPLDRAGGYTF
V gene: TRBV2; D gene: .; J gene: TRBJ2-1; CDR3 length: 15; clone size: .; CDR3 DNA: TGTGCCAGCAGTTCGGCAACAGGTTCCTACAATGAGCAGTTCTTC; CDR3 protein: CASSSATGSYNEQFF
V gene: TRBV5-6; D gene: .; J gene: TRBJ1-1; CDR3 length: 16; clone size: .; CDR3 DNA: TGTGCCAGCAGCTTGGGTTGGGACATGATGAACACTGAAGCTTTCTTT; CDR3 protein: CASSLGWDMMNTEAFF
V gene: TRBV24-1; D gene: TRBD1; J gene: TRBJ1-2; CDR3 length: 14; clone size: .; CDR3 DNA: TGTGCCACCAGTGATCCGGGACAGGCGTTCGGCTACACCTTC; CDR3 protein: CATSDPGQAFGYTF
V gene: TRBV5-1; D gene: .; J gene: TRBJ2-7; CDR3 length: 12; clone size: .; CDR3 DNA: TGCGCCAGCAGCTTAGAGGGGGTCGAGCAGTACTTC; CDR3 protein: CASSLEGVEQYF
V gene: TRBV12-3/TRBV12-4; D gene: TRBD1; J gene: TRBJ2-3; CDR3 length: 13; clone size: .; CDR3 DNA: TGTGCCAGCAGCGGACAGGCTCCAGATACGCAGTATTTT; CDR3 protein: CASSGQAPDTQYF
V gene: TRBV21-1; D gene: .; J gene: TRBJ1-2; CDR3 length: 17; clone size: .; CDR3 DNA: TGTGCCAGCCAAGCCGCCCCCATGGGACAGGGAAGCTATGGCTACACCTTC; CDR3 protein: CASQAAPMGQGSYGYTF
V gene: TRBV14; D gene: .; J gene: TRBJ1-2; CDR3 length: 17; clone size: .; CDR3 DNA: TGTGCCAGCAGCCAAGATTTGGGGGCAGGAACGACATATGGCTACACCTTC; CDR3 protein: CASSQDLGAGTTYGYTF
V gene: TRBV12-3/TRBV12-4; D gene: .; J gene: TRBJ1-5; CDR3 length: 12; clone size: .; CDR3 DNA: TGTGCCAGCAGCAGGGTTGATCAGCCCCAGCATTTT; CDR3 protein: CASSRVDQPQHF
V gene: TRBV6-5; D gene: .; J gene: TRBJ2-3; CDR3 length: 12; clone size: .; CDR3 DNA: TGTGCCAGCAGACAGGGAAGAAATACGCAGTATTTT; CDR3 protein: CASRQGRNTQYF
V gene: TRBV7-8; D gene: .; J gene: TRBJ1-5; CDR3 length: 15; clone size: .; CDR3 DNA: TGTGCCAGCAGCTTAGCGGGGCCGAGCAATCAGCCCCAGCATTTT; CDR3 protein: CASSLAGPSNQPQHF
V gene: TRBV20-1; D gene: TRBD2; J gene: TRBJ2-1; CDR3 length: 17; clone size: once; CDR3 DNA: TGCAGTGCTAGTCAAAGAAAGGGACTAGCGGAACGGAATGAGCAGTTCTTC; CDR3 protein: CSASQRKGLAERNEQFF
V gene: TRBV24-1; D gene: .; J gene: TRBJ2-1; CDR3 length: 16; clone size: .; CDR3 DNA: TGTGCCACCAGTGATTTGGGCCAAACAGCGGTCTATGAGCAGTTCTTC; CDR3 protein: CATSDLGQTAVYEQFF
V gene: TRBV5-6; D gene: TRBD1; J gene: TRBJ2-5; CDR3 length: 15; clone size: .; CDR3 DNA: TGTGCCAGCAGCTTGGTAACAGGGGGCCGGGAGACCCAGTACTTC; CDR3 protein: CASSLVTGGRETQYF
V gene: TRBV11-3; D gene: .; J gene: TRBJ1-2; CDR3 length: 14; clone size: .; CDR3 DNA: TGTGCCAGCAGCTTAGACGGGGTGGGATACGGCTACACCTTC; CDR3 protein: CASSLDGVGYGYTF
V gene: TRBV7-9; D gene: .; J gene: TRBJ1-2; CDR3 length: 16; clone size: .; CDR3 DNA: TGTGCCAGCAGCTTAGCGCAGGGGCCGGGAGGCTATGGCTACACCTTC; CDR3 protein: CASSLAQGPGGYGYTF
V gene: TRBV20-1; D gene: TRBD1; J gene: TRBJ2-1; CDR3 length: 14; clone size: .; CDR3 DNA: TGCAGTGCTAGTAAATGGGACAGGAACAATGAGCAGTTCTTC; CDR3 protein: CSASKWDRNNEQFF
V gene: TRBV5-1; D gene: .; J gene: TRBJ1-4; CDR3 length: 14; clone size: once; CDR3 DNA: TGCGCCAGCAGCCCCGGACAGCAGGCGGAAAAACTGTTTTTT; CDR3 protein: CASSPGQQAEKLFF
V gene: TRBV27; D gene: .; J gene: TRBJ1-1; CDR3 length: 15; clone size: .; CDR3 DNA: TGTGCCAGCAGTTTAGAGCAGGGGACGGGTACTGAAGCTTTCTTT; CDR3 protein: CASSLEQGTGTEAFF
V gene: TRBV6-6; D gene: TRBD2; J gene: TRBJ2-1; CDR3 length: 14; clone size: .; CDR3 DNA: TGTGCCAGCACCTGGACTAGCCTAAACAATGAGCAGTTCTTC; CDR3 protein: CASTWTSLNNEQFF
V gene: TRBV5-6; D gene: .; J gene: TRBJ1-1; CDR3 length: 15; clone size: .; CDR3 DNA: TGTGCCAGCAGCCCACGGCCCACACCGAGGACTGAAGCTTTCTTT; CDR3 protein: CASSPRPTPRTEAFF
V gene: TRBV27; D gene: .; J gene: TRBJ1-6; CDR3 length: 14; clone size: few; CDR3 DNA: TGTGCCAGCAGTTTAGGAGGGCCTAATTCACCCCTCCACTTT; CDR3 protein: CASSLGGPNSPLHF
V gene: TRBV4-3; D gene: TRBD1; J gene: TRBJ2-2; CDR3 length: 17; clone size: .; CDR3 DNA: TGCGCCAGCAGCCTCCGATTCGGACAGGGGAAGGCCGGGGAGCTGTTTTTT; CDR3 protein: CASSLRFGQGKAGELFF
V gene: TRBV24-1; D gene: .; J gene: TRBJ2-1; CDR3 length: 15; clone size: .; CDR3 DNA: TGTGCCACCAGTGATTCCCAGGGGACCTACAATGAGCAGTTCTTC; CDR3 protein: CATSDSQGTYNEQFF
V gene: TRBV10-3; D gene: .; J gene: TRBJ1-2; CDR3 length: 11; clone size: .; CDR3 DNA: TGTGCCATCAGTGAGGACAGCCTCTACACCTTC; CDR3 protein: CAISEDSLYTF
V gene: TRBV7-2; D gene: .; J gene: TRBJ1-2; CDR3 length: 13; clone size: few; CDR3 DNA: TGTGCCAGCAGTTCGGGGATAAGCTATGGCTACACCTTC; CDR3 protein: CASSSGISYGYTF
V gene: TRBV29-1; D gene: TRBD1; J gene: TRBJ1-2; CDR3 length: 14; clone size: .; CDR3 DNA: TGCAGCCATCTCGGACAGGGATCGGGCTATGGCTACACCTTC; CDR3 protein: CSHLGQGSGYGYTF
V gene: TRBV27; D gene: .; J gene: TRBJ1-2; CDR3 length: 13; clone size: .; CDR3 DNA: TGTGCCAGCAGTCCCCCAGCGGGGGGAGGCTACACCTTC; CDR3 protein: CASSPPAGGGYTF
V gene: TRBV6-5; D gene: TRBD2; J gene: TRBJ2-4; CDR3 length: 14; clone size: .; CDR3 DNA: TGTGCCAGCAGTTTAGCGGGAGTCCAGCACATTCAGTACTTC; CDR3 protein: CASSLAGVQHIQYF
V gene: TRBV6-6; D gene: TRBD1; J gene: TRBJ1-5; CDR3 length: 16; clone size: .; CDR3 DNA: TGTGCCAGCAGTTCTCAGGGGGCCTGGAGCAATCAGCCCCAGCATTTT; CDR3 protein: CASSSQGAWSNQPQHF